This TCR beta chain was obtained from a study of sequential checkpoint blockade in melanoma. At the level of the study: First-line arms were nivolumab then ipilimumab, or the reverse, randomized 1:1. Each arm's sequence ended with maintenance nivolumab.

Treatment of the sample: randomized to nivolumab then ipilimumab (arm A) or the reverse (arm B). None of the patients previously received DNA-damaging chemotherapy. From thawed PBMCs, live CD3+CD8+ cells negative for CD19 and CD56 were sorted. The CDR3 is 14 amino acids. V dropped 1 base and J dropped 2 bases, with 9 bases sitting between them. The germline CDR1 and CDR2 sequences are SGHTA and FQGNSA. This table comes from immunoSEQ multiplex PCR, and its TCRdb copy is limited to in-frame clones, with some not included. Of 8,500 to 13,000 clones in the sample, nearly 70% were seen once. The chain couples TRBV7-2 to TRBJ2-7; a weak D match, TRBD2 (5 bases). This TCR came from a human donor with melanoma. The sequencing here drew on CD8+ T cells sorted from blood (inferred from file names), taken from a patient given nivolumab and ipilimumab in sequence. In DNA, the CDR3 is TGTGCCAGCAGCTTAGGGGAGTCCCCCTACGAGCAGTACTTC. Amino acid sequence: CASSLGESPYEQYF.